The 25 T cell receptor beta chains below were found in one sample sequenced in a study of T-cell memory formation after mild COVID-19. TCRdb re-called the 5' RACE reads with MiXCR, one entry per CDR3 protein. The sample yields about 150,000 distinct CDR3 sequences, approximately 26% seen once. Sequenced sample: PBMCs or a T cell subset sorted from them (not recorded which). Source of these receptors: an adult woman who had mild COVID-19 (a few samples of this study predate the infection). Cell type and time point are not known.

The table lists this clonotype with a few counts. This sequence joins TRBV4-3 and TRBJ2-1; D ambiguous. Germline CDR1 reads LGHNA; CDR2 reads YSLEER. CDR3 size: 17 residues. V was pared by 4 bases and J by 0 bases, with 16 bases between. As DNA, the CDR3 is TGCGCCAGCAGCCCCCATGGTGCGGAGAGCTCCTACAATGAGCAGTTCTTC. Amino acid sequence: CASSPHGAESSYNEQFF.

J is TRBJ2-1 and V is TRBV7-9, with 8 bases fitting TRBD2. Germline V CDR1 and CDR2: SEHNR, FQNEAQ (reference sequence). The V and J ends lost 6 bases and 4 bases, in that order; junction bases with no gene match: 5. The CDR3 covers 14 residues. The CDR3 reads CASSRREVYNEQFF. The CDR3 DNA reads TGTGCCAGCAGTCGGCGGGAGGTGTACAATGAGCAGTTCTTC. Full variable domain (outside the CDR3, taken from reference TRBV7-9 and TRBJ2-1): DTGVSQNPRHKITKRGQNVTFRCDPISEHNRLYWYRQTLGQGPEFLTYFQNEAQLEKSRLLSDRFSAERPKGSFSTLEIQRTEQGDSAMYLCASSRREVYNEQFFGPGTRLTVL.

This clonotype occurred a few times. This rearrangement joins TRBV11-2 to TRBJ2-2, with 8 bases aligning to TRBD2. Germline values: CDR1 SGHAT, CDR2 FQNNGV. V gave up 4 bases and J gave up 6 bases; unmatched junction bases: 7. This CDR3 has 15 residues. The CDR3 loop reads CASSSLTGGPGELFF. Written as DNA, the CDR3 is TGTGCCAGCAGCTCTTTGACGGGAGGGCCCGGGGAGCTGTTTTTT.

The genes are TRBV27 and TRBJ2-7; weak D call: TRBD1 (6 bases). Germline CDR1 and CDR2: MNHEY and SMNVEV (reference sequence). V lost 4 bases to trimming and J lost 4 bases, with 14 bases between them. The CDR3 totals 14 residues. As DNA, the CDR3 is TGTGCCAGCAGTTCGCGAGGGGGTAGGTACGAGCAGTACTTC. This gives the protein CASSSRGGRYEQYF.

CDR3 sequence reads: CASSLTGVTGELFF. The CDR3 DNA sequence: TGCGCCAGCAGCCTGACAGGGGTAACCGGGGAGCTGTTTTTT. The chain uses TRBV4-1 and TRBJ2-2, with 8 bases lining up with TRBD1. Trimming took 4 bases from V and 5 from J; bases not matched to a gene: 3. Per the germline V gene, CDR1 is MGHRA and CDR2 is YSYEKL. The CDR3 loop spans 14 amino acids.

The rearrangement links TRBV11-2 to TRBJ1-1; a possible D gene is TRBD1 (5 bases). Germline-derived CDR1 and CDR2 are SGHAT and FQNNGV. The V gene lost 5 bases and the J gene lost 1 base, with 17 bases spanning the gap. This CDR3 is 16 amino acids long. CDR3 protein: CASSPPFVGTNTEAFF. CDR3 DNA sequence: TGTGCCAGCAGCCCGCCATTTGTGGGGACGAACACTGAAGCTTTCTTT.

This clonotype was detected only a few times. The CDR3 sequence is CASSFGQSNSPLHF. The DNA of the CDR3 is TGTGCCAGCAGTTTCGGTCAGTCCAATTCACCCCTCCACTTT. J is TRBJ1-6 and V is TRBV27, with D unclear. V was pared by 3 bases and J by 7 bases, with 10 bases between. This CDR3 spans 14 amino acids. Germline V lookup: CDR1 MNHEY, CDR2 SMNVEV (reference sequence).

V and J are TRBV5-5 and TRBJ1-2; D is unclear. In germline, CDR1 is SGHKS, CDR2 YYEKEE (reference sequence). CDR3 length equals 14 residues. Trimming shortened V by 3 bases and J by 7 bases, and 16 bases separated the two germline ends. CDR3 bases: TGTGCCAGCAGCTCCCTCGATCACGGTGGTGGCTACACCTTC. Translating gives CASSSLDHGGGYTF. The full variable domain, in which reference TRBV5-5 and TRBJ1-2 provide the parts outside the CDR3, is DAGVTQSPTHLIKTRGQQVTLRCSPISGHKSVSWYQQVLGQGPQFIFQYYEKEERGRGNFPDRFSARQFPNYSSELNVNALLLGDSALYLCASSSLDHGGGYTFGSGTRLTVV.

This clonotype was detected ten times or more. In nucleotides, the CDR3 is TGCGCCAGCAGCTCTAGCTGGGGGCCTTCCTACGAGCAGTACTTC. Translation gives CASSSSWGPSYEQYF. The rearrangement links TRBV5-1 to TRBJ2-7, with D perhaps TRBD1 (6 bases). CDR1 is SGHRS and CDR2 is YFSETQ in the germline V gene. The ends were cut back, 3 bases at V and 1 base at J, with 14 bases in the middle. The CDR3 contains 15 residues. The entire variable domain, with the rest obtained from reference TRBV5-1 and TRBJ2-7, is as follows: KAGVTQTPRYLIKTRGQQVTLSCSPISGHRSVSWYQQTPGQGLQFLFEYFSETQRNKGNFPGRFSGRQFSNSRSEMNVSTLELGDSALYLCASSSSWGPSYEQYFGPGTRLTVT.

V usage is TRBV6-2 or TRBV6-3 and J usage is TRBJ1-1; tentative D call: TRBD1 (6 bases). Germline assignment: CDR1 MNHEY and CDR2 SVGEGT. The length of the CDR3 is 14 residues. The germline V and J ends were trimmed by 5 bases and 3 bases, with 13 bases remaining between them. Written as DNA, the CDR3 is TGTGCCAGCAGTACAACAGGGAGTTACACTGAAGCTTTCTTT. Translated, it gives CASSTTGSYTEAFF.

The chain employs TRBV7-2 and TRBJ2-1; 10 bases align to TRBD2. After removal of 3 bases from V and 6 bases from J, the junction contained 5 bases not matched to a gene. Germline CDR1 is SGHTA and CDR2 is FQGNSA. The CDR3 is 15 residues long. This CDR3 reads CASSFGLAVSNEQFF. CDR3 in DNA: TGTGCCAGCAGCTTTGGACTAGCGGTGTCCAATGAGCAGTTCTTC.

This sequence joins TRBV7-9 and TRBJ1-5; 8 nucleotides match TRBD1. V shed 6 bases, J shed 2 bases, and the junction held 3 bases outside the gene matches. This CDR3 is built from 14 residues. Germline lookup yields CDR1 SEHNR and CDR2 FQNEAQ (reference sequence). The CDR3 DNA follows: TGTGCCAGCAGTCGGGGACAGGGCAATCAGCCCCAGCATTTT. Translating it yields CASSRGQGNQPQHF.

V usage is TRBV9 and J usage is TRBJ2-7; maybe TRBD1 (5 bases). This CDR3 is built from 15 residues. Trimming took 3 bases from V and 5 from J, leaving 18 bases between them. Germline lookup yields CDR1 SGDLS and CDR2 YYNGEE. This chain's CDR3 is CASSEGLTVTDEQYF. DNA of the CDR3: TGTGCCAGCAGCGAGGGGCTCACAGTTACCGACGAGCAGTACTTC.

The chain joins TRBV11-2 to TRBJ2-5; a possible D gene is TRBD1 (5 bases). This CDR3 has 11 residues. The germline V gene encodes CDR1 SGHAT and CDR2 FQNNGV. The V end lost 7 bases, the J end lost 5 bases, and 8 bases lay between the germline ends. CDR3: CASTAGETQYF. CDR3 in DNA: TGTGCCAGCACCGCAGGGGAGACCCAGTACTTC. The whole variable domain, filled in from reference TRBV11-2 and TRBJ2-5, reads EAGVAQSPRYKIIEKRQSVAFWCNPISGHATLYWYQQILGQGPKLLIQFQNNGVVDDSQLPKDRFSAERLKGVDSTLKIQPAKLEDSAVYLCASTAGETQYFGPGTRLLVL.

This clonotype has only a few counts. This chain uses TRBV12-3 or TRBV12-4 with TRBJ2-1; 7 bases map to TRBD1. V trimming: 5 bases; J trimming: 5 bases; junction bases outside the gene matches: 9. CDR3 size: 15 residues. As DNA, the CDR3 is TGTGCCAGCAGTACCCTGACAGGGCAACACAATGAGCAGTTCTTC. Translation gives CASSTLTGQHNEQFF.

This clonotype came up a few times. This chain connects TRBV7-9 to TRBJ2-3, with a tentative D call TRBD1 (8 bases). CDR3 size: 15 residues. V gave up 3 bases and J gave up 6 bases, with 16 bases separating them. Germline V gene lookup returns CDR1 SEHNR and CDR2 FQNEAQ (reference sequence). Written as DNA, the CDR3 is TGTGCCAGCAGCTTTCCCGGACAGGGAGGGGATACGCAGTATTTT. Its translation: CASSFPGQGGDTQYF.

This clonotype showed up just a few times. The V call is TRBV29-1, the J call TRBJ2-2, with 10 bases that match TRBD1. Germline V gene lookup returns CDR1 SQVTM and CDR2 ANQGSEA. The length of the CDR3 is 13 residues. After removal of 4 bases from V and 5 bases from J, the junction contained 1 base not matched to a gene. The CDR3 sequence: CSVGDRGTGELFF. In DNA form, the CDR3 reads TGCAGCGTTGGGGACAGGGGAACCGGGGAGCTGTTTTTT.

This sequence joins TRBV9 and TRBJ1-2; no definite D call. The CDR3 is 12 amino acids. Trimming took off 0 bases at V and 7 bases at J, with 7 bases between the two ends. The V gene's germline CDR1 is SGDLS and CDR2 YYNGEE. The CDR3 DNA sequence: TGTGCCAGCAGCGTAGGGACCGGTGGCTACACCTTC. It yields the protein CASSVGTGGYTF.

This clonotype occurred a few times. CDR3 amino acids: CATSVGGGTEAFF. In nucleotides, the CDR3 is TGTGCCACCAGTGTTGGGGGTGGCACTGAAGCTTTCTTT. V gene TRBV24-1 combines with J gene TRBJ1-1; maybe TRBD1 (5 bases). This CDR3 contains 13 residues. Trimming left V 5 bases short and J 4 bases short, with 10 bases between. Germline lookup yields CDR1 KGHDR and CDR2 SFDVKD.

V usage is TRBV14 and J usage is TRBJ2-1; D possibly matches TRBD1 or TRBD2 (6 bases each). The CDR3 consists of 15 residues. V was clipped by 2 bases and J by 2 bases, with 10 bases between them. Per the germline V gene, CDR1 is SGHDN and CDR2 is FVKESK. The CDR3 DNA sequence: TGTGCCAGCAGCCAAATGGGGGGCACCTACAATGAGCAGTTCTTC. This sequence encodes CASSQMGGTYNEQFF.

This clonotype was observed a few times. The CDR3 DNA reads TGTGCCAGCAGAGGATCGAACAATGAGCAGTTCTTC. Translating gives CASRGSNNEQFF. The chain carries TRBV12-3 or TRBV12-4 and TRBJ2-1; no firm D call. CDR3 length equals 12 residues. Trimming removed 6 bases from V and 5 bases from J, with 8 bases in between.

This clonotype was observed a handful of times. The gene calls are TRBV7-9 and TRBJ1-5, with D uncertain. Germline assignment: CDR1 SEHNR and CDR2 FQNEAQ (reference sequence). The V end was cut by 5 bases, the J end by 7 bases, with 9 bases between. This CDR3 has 12 amino acids. As DNA, the CDR3 is TGTGCCAGCAGCGCGACCAGCCAGCCCCAGCATTTT. This sequence encodes CASSATSQPQHF.

This sequence joins TRBV2 and TRBJ2-7; TRBD2 aligns across 8 bases. V gave up 4 bases and J gave up 3 bases; unmatched junction bases: 5. The CDR3 loop spans 14 amino acids. Germline V CDR1 and CDR2: SNHLY, FYNNEI. The CDR3 sequence: CASSVTSGIYEQYF. The CDR3 DNA is TGTGCCAGCAGTGTAACTAGCGGCATCTACGAGCAGTACTTC.

This clonotype was counted a few times. V gene TRBV7-9 combines with J gene TRBJ2-3, with D perhaps matching TRBD2 (6 bases). This CDR3 is 16 amino acids long. CDR1 SEHNR and CDR2 FQNEAQ come from the germline V gene (reference sequence). Trimming left V 5 bases short and J 2 bases short, with 17 bases between. CDR3 amino acids: CASSPASGFYTDTQYF. CDR3 DNA sequence: TGTGCCAGCAGCCCGGCGAGCGGGTTTTACACAGATACGCAGTATTTT.

This clonotype was detected a few times. The chain employs TRBV2 and TRBJ2-3, with 7 bases matching TRBD2. The CDR3 has 16 residues. The V gene end was trimmed by 4 bases and the J gene end by 4 bases; junction bases not matched to a gene: 11. Germline CDR1 is SNHLY and CDR2 is FYNNEI. For the CDR3, the DNA is TGTGCCAGCAGTGCCCCAGCGGGGCCCGAGGCAGATACGCAGTATTTT. This encodes CASSAPAGPEADTQYF.